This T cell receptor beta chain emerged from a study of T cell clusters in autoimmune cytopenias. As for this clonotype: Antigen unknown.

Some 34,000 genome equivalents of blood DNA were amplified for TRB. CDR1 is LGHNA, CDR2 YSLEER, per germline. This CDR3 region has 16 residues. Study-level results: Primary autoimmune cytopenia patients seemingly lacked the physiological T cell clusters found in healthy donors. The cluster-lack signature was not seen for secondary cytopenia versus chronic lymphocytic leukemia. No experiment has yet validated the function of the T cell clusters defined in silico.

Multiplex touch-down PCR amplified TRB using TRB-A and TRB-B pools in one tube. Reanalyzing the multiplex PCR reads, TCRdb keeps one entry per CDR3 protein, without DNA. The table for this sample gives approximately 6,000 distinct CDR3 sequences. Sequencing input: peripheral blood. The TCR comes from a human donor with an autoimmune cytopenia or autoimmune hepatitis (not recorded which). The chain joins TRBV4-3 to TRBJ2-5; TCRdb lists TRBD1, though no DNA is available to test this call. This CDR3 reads CASSQDRGTVQETQYF.